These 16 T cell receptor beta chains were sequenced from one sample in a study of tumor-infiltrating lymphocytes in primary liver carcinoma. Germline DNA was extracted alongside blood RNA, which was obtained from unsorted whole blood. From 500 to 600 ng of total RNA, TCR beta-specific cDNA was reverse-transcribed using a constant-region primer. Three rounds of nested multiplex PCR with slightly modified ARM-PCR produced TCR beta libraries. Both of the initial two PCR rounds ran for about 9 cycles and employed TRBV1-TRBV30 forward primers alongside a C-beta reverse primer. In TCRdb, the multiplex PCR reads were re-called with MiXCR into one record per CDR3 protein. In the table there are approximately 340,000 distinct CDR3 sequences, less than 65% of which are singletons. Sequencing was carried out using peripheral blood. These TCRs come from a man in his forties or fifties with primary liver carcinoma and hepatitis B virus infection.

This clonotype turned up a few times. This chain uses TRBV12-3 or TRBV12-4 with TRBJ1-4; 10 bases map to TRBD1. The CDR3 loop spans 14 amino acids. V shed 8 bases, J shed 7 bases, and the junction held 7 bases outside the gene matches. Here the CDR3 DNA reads TGTGCCAGCGCGACGGGACAGGGGACTGAAAAACTGTTTTTT. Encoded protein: CASATGQGTEKLFF.

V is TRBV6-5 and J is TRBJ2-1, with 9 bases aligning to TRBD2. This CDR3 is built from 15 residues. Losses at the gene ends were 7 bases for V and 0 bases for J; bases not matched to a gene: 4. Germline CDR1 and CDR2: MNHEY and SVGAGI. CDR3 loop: CASKREVNSYNEQFF. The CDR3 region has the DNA TGTGCCAGCAAGCGGGAGGTTAACTCCTACAATGAGCAGTTCTTC.

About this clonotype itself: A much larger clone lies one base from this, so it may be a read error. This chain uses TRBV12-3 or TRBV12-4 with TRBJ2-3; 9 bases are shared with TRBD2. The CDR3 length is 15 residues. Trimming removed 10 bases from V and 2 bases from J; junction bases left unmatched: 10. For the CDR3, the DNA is TGTGCCAACAGCAGGACTAGCGCCAACACAGATACGCAGTATTTT. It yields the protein CANSRTSANTDTQYF.

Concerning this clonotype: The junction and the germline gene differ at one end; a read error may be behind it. DNA of the CDR3: TGTGCCAGCAGAGGTAGGGAAAATCAGCCACAGCATTTT. Its protein product is CASRGRENQPQHF. V gene TRBV7-8 combines with J gene TRBJ1-5; no definite D call. Germline assignment: CDR1 SGHVS and CDR2 FQNEAQ. The CDR3 extends over 13 amino acids.

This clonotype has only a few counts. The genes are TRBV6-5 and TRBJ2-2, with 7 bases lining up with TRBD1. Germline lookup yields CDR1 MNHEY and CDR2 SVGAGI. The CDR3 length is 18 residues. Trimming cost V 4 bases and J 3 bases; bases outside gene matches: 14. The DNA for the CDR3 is TGTGCCAGCAGTTCAACAGGGGATTGGAGTGCGGACACCGGGGAGCTGTTTTTT. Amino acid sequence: CASSSTGDWSADTGELFF.

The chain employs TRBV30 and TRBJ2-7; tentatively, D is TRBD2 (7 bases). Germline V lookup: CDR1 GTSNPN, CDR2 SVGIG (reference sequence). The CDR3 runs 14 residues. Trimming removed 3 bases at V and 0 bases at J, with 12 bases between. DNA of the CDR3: TGTGCCTGGAGAGGGGGGGCGACCTCCTACGAGCAGTACTTC. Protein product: CAWRGGATSYEQYF.

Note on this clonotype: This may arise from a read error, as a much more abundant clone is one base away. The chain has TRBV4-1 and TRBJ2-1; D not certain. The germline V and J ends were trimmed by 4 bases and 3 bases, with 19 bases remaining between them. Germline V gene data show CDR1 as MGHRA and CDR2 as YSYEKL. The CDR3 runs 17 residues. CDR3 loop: CASSLLPFEWDYNEQFF. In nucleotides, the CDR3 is TGCGCCAGCAGCCTACTGCCCTTTGAGTGGGACTACAATGAGCAGTTCTTC.

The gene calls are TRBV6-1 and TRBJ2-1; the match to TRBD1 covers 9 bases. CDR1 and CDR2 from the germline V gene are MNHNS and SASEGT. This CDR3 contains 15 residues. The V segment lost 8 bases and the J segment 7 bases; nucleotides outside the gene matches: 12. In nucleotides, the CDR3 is TGTGCCAGCGGTACACAGGGGGCGATAGGTAATGAGCAGTTCTTC. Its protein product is CASGTQGAIGNEQFF.

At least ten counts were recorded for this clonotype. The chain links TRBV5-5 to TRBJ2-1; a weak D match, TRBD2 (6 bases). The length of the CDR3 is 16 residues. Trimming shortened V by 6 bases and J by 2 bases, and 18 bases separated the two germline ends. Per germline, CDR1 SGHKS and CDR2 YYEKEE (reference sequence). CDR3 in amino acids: CASIRDGEDTYNEQFF. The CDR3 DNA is TGTGCCAGCATCAGGGATGGGGAGGACACCTACAATGAGCAGTTCTTC.

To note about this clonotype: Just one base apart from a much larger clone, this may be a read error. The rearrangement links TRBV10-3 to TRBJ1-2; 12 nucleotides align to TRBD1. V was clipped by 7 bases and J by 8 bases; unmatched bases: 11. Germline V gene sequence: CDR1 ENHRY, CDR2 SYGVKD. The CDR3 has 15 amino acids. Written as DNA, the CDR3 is TGTGCCATCACTGCGCAGGGACAGGGGGCGTCGGGCTACACCTTC. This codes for CAITAQGQGASGYTF.

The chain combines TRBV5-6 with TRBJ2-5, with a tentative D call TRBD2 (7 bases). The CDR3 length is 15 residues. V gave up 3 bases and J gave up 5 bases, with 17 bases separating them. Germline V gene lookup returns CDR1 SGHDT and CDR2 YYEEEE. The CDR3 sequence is CASSSNGGPWETQYF. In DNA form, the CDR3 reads TGTGCCAGCAGCTCGAACGGGGGGCCATGGGAGACCCAGTACTTC.

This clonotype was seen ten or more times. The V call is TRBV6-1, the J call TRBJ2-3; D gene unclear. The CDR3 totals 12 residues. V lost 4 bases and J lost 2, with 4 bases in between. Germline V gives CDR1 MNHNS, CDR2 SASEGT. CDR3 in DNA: TGTGCCAGCAGTGGATACACAGATACGCAGTATTTT. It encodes CASSGYTDTQYF.

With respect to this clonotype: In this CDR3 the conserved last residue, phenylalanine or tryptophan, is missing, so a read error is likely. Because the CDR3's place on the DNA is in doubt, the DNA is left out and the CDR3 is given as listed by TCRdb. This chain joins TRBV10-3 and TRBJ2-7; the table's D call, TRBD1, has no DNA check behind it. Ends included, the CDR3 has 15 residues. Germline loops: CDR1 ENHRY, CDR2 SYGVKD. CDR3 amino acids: CAISLVGRDPYEQYS.

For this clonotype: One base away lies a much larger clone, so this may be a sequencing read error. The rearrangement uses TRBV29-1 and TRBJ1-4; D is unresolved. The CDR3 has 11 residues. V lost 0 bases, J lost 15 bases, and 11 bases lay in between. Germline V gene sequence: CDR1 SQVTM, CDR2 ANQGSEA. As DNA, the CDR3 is TGCAGCGTTGAAGAGGCGACGATAGTGTTTTTT. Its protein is CSVEEATIVFF. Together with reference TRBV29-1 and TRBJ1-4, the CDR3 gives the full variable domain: SAVISQKPSRDICQRGTSLTIQCQVDSQVTMMFWYRQQPGQSLTLIATANQGSEATYESGFVIDKFPISRPNLTFSTLTVSNMSPEDSSIYLCSVEEATIVFFGSGTQLSVL.

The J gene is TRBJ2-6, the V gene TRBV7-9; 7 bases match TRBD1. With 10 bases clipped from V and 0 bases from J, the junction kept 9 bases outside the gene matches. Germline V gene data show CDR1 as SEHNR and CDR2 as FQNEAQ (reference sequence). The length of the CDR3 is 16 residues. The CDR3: CAIPGQFFSGANVLTF. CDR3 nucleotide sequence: TGTGCCATACCGGGACAGTTCTTCTCTGGGGCCAACGTCCTGACTTTC.

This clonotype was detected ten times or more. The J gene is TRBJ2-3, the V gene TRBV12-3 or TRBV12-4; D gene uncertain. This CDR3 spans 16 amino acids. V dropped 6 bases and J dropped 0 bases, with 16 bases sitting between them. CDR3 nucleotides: TGTGCCAGCAGCCCTTTCCAGTTCGAGAGCACAGATACGCAGTATTTT. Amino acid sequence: CASSPFQFESTDTQYF.